This entry lists 21 T cell receptor beta chains sequenced from one sample in a study of T-cell reconstitution after alpha-beta-depleted transplantation in children (TCRdb year 2016). The library was generated by PCR. Sequencing instrument: Illumina HiSeq 2500. TCR libraries were prepared with molecular barcoding, using unique molecular identifiers to normalize TCRbeta repertoire quantification. Starting from the raw public reads, TCRdb applied fastp trimming at Q25, assembled clones with MiXCR and retained in-frame beta chains. One record per CDR3 amino acid sequence lists the most common genes and DNA. The sample profile shows fewer than 400,000 distinct CDR3 sequences; about 20% of them were found once. Of the sample, around 4% is held by the ten largest clones. The specimen comprised PBMCs from the stem cell graft donor, sampled from the stem cell graft. These receptors originate from a human donor who donated a stem cell graft to a child with acute myeloid leukemia.

The chain combines TRBV20-1 with TRBJ1-5; D gene unclear. Germline V gene data show CDR1 as DFQATT and CDR2 as SNEGSKA (reference sequence). The ends were cut back, 5 bases at V and 4 bases at J, with 15 bases in the middle. The CDR3 totals 14 residues. The CDR3 is CSAVRTGANQPQHF. CDR3 in DNA: TGCAGTGCTGTACGGACCGGAGCAAATCAGCCCCAGCATTTT.

This rearrangement joins TRBV4-1 to TRBJ1-2; a weak D match, TRBD1 (6 bases). Trimming took off 4 bases at V and 7 bases at J, with 16 bases between the two ends. This CDR3 comprises 14 residues. Per the germline V gene, CDR1 is MGHRA and CDR2 is YSYEKL. The CDR3 region is CASSPEGRGSGYTF. The CDR3 DNA sequence: TGCGCCAGCAGCCCCGAGGGAAGGGGGTCTGGCTACACCTTC.

This clonotype was seen a handful of times. V and J are TRBV12-3 or TRBV12-4 and TRBJ2-3, with 11 bases identical to TRBD2. This CDR3 contains 18 residues. J was trimmed by 4 bases and V by 2 bases; bases with no gene match: 11. CDR3 loop: CASSLLSLSGRASDTQYF. The CDR3 DNA reads TGTGCCAGCAGTTTATTGTCCCTTAGCGGGAGGGCCTCAGATACGCAGTATTTT.

This chain joins TRBV2 and TRBJ2-7; D might be TRBD1 or TRBD2, each matching 5 bases. The V end was cut by 2 bases, the J end by 0 bases, with 17 bases between. Per the germline V gene, CDR1 is SNHLY and CDR2 is FYNNEI. The CDR3 length is 17 residues. The CDR3 reads CASSERGAKRSSYEQYF. The CDR3 bases are TGTGCCAGCAGTGAAAGAGGGGCAAAAAGGAGCTCCTACGAGCAGTACTTC.

This clonotype was picked up a small number of times. The chain uses TRBV29-1 and TRBJ2-7; 10 nucleotides agree with TRBD2. The ends lost 7 bases at V and 3 bases at J; junction bases unmatched: 9. The germline V gene has CDR1 SQVTM and CDR2 ANQGSEA. The CDR3 consists of 14 residues. This CDR3 reads CSAVAGGVDYEQYF. CDR3 DNA sequence: TGCAGCGCAGTAGCGGGAGGCGTTGACTACGAGCAGTACTTC.

This clonotype was seen only a few times. The chain has TRBV3-1 and TRBJ2-1; TRBD2 matches 10 bases. V lost 3 bases to trimming and J lost 2 bases; unmatched junction nucleotides: 4. The germline CDR1 and CDR2 sequences are LGHDT and YNNKEL (reference sequence). There are 16 residues in the CDR3. The CDR3 nucleotides read TGTGCCAGCAGCCACGGACTAGCGGTCACCTACAATGAGCAGTTCTTC. Its translation: CASSHGLAVTYNEQFF.

The chain combines TRBV10-3 with TRBJ2-3; the match to TRBD2 covers 10 bases. In germline, CDR1 is ENHRY, CDR2 SYGVKD. CDR3 length: 15 residues. V trimming: 5 bases; J trimming: 5 bases; junction bases outside the gene matches: 7. CDR3 DNA: TGTGCCATCAGTTATAGCGGGAGGAAGGGAGATACGCAGTATTTT. Translating gives CAISYSGRKGDTQYF.

For this clonotype: A much larger clone differs from this one at a single base, so this may be a read error. Since no conserved phenylalanine or tryptophan closes the CDR3, a read error is the likely cause. The J gene is TRBJ1-2, the V gene TRBV10-3; D not certain. V dropped 0 bases and J dropped 2 bases, with 4 bases sitting between them. CDR3 length: 13 residues. Germline CDR1 ENHRY, CDR2 SYGVKD. CDR3 loop: CAISESGNYGYTS. The CDR3 DNA reads TGTGCCATCAGTGAGTCAGGCAACTATGGCTACACCTCC.

The J gene is TRBJ2-7, the V gene TRBV7-9; D uncertain. CDR1 is SEHNR and CDR2 is FQNEAQ in the germline V gene (reference sequence). This CDR3 is 14 amino acids long. Trimming took 2 bases from V and 2 from J, leaving 10 bases between them. CDR3 in amino acids: CASSLSGSPYEQYF. The CDR3 nucleotides read TGTGCCAGCAGCTTAAGTGGCAGCCCCTACGAGCAGTACTTC.

This clonotype was picked up a small number of times. This rearrangement joins TRBV27 to TRBJ2-1; D is uncertain. This CDR3 has 16 residues. CDR1 and CDR2 from the germline V gene are MNHEY and SMNVEV (reference sequence). The V end lost 2 bases, the J end lost 0 bases, and 11 bases lay between the germline ends. The CDR3 coding sequence is TGTGCCAGCAGTTTAAGGAGTCCCAGCTCCTACAATGAGCAGTTCTTC. Translating gives CASSLRSPSSYNEQFF.

This clonotype was detected once. The chain employs TRBV11-2 and TRBJ2-1; perhaps D is TRBD1 or TRBD2 (5 bases each). CDR3 length: 15 amino acids. Per the germline V gene, CDR1 is SGHAT and CDR2 is FQNNGV. V was shortened by 7 bases and J by 3 bases, with 16 bases between the two germline ends. The CDR3 DNA is TGTGCCAGCAACCAGGGAGTGAATATCTACAATGAGCAGTTCTTC. Protein: CASNQGVNIYNEQFF.

The table lists this clonotype with a few counts. The chain combines TRBV6-1 with TRBJ1-4; D not certain. The length of the CDR3 is 13 residues. CDR1 MNHNS and CDR2 SASEGT come from the germline V gene. The V end was cut by 6 bases, the J end by 8 bases, with 13 bases between. DNA for the CDR3: TGTGCCAGCAGCCCCACGGGGAGGGAAAAACTGTTTTTT. Amino acid sequence: CASSPTGREKLFF.

In its sample, this clonotype was seen many times. The gene calls are TRBV7-9 and TRBJ2-3; no firm D call. The length of the CDR3 is 16 residues. Germline CDR1 reads SEHNR; CDR2 reads FQNEAQ (reference sequence). V shed 3 bases and J shed 2 bases, with 15 bases lying between them. CDR3 loop: CASSFGHNTPTDTQYF. In DNA, the CDR3 is TGTGCCAGCAGCTTTGGTCATAATACTCCCACAGATACGCAGTATTTT.

The chain is built from TRBV20-1 and TRBJ2-7; D uncertain. Trimming took off 0 bases at V and 6 bases at J, with 15 bases between the two ends. Germline CDR1 reads DFQATT; CDR2 reads SNEGSKA (reference sequence). The CDR3 is 14 residues long. CDR3 sequence (DNA): TGCAGTGCTAGAGATCGGCGTGGTGCTTCCGAGCAGTACTTC. Encoded protein: CSARDRRGASEQYF.

The V gene is TRBV4-2, the J gene TRBJ2-3, with D possibly being TRBD1 (6 bases). Germline V gene data show CDR1 as LGHNA and CDR2 as YNFKEQ. V was clipped by 0 bases and J by 9 bases, with 16 bases between them. This CDR3 comprises 15 residues. DNA for the CDR3: TGTGCCAGCAGCCAAGAAGGGGGTCAGGGAAAAACGCAGTATTTT. This sequence encodes CASSQEGGQGKTQYF.

This clonotype was detected only a few times. The DNA for the CDR3 is TGTGCCAGCAGTTACTCGACAGAGAATAGCAATCAGCCCCAGCATTTT. Amino acids: CASSYSTENSNQPQHF. The genes are TRBV6-5 and TRBJ1-5, with a possible D match to TRBD1 (5 bases). The CDR3 contains 16 residues. V lost 0 bases and J lost 0, with 9 bases in between. Germline V lookup: CDR1 MNHEY, CDR2 SVGAGI.

This clonotype was counted many times. The chain combines TRBV25-1 with TRBJ2-1; 11 nucleotides match TRBD2. This CDR3 has 15 amino acids. V lost 5 bases, J lost 0 bases, and 0 bases stayed unmatched. The germline gives CDR1 MGHDK, CDR2 SYGVNS. Here the CDR3 reads CASSTSGSSYNEQFF. As DNA, the CDR3 is TGTGCCAGCAGTACTAGCGGGAGCTCCTACAATGAGCAGTTCTTC. Variable domain in full (rest from reference TRBV25-1 and TRBJ2-1): EADIYQTPRYLVIGTGKKITLECSQTMGHDKMYWYQQDPGMELHLIHYSYGVNSTEKGDLSSESTVSRIRTEHFPLTLESARPSHTSQYLCASSTSGSSYNEQFFGPGTRLTVL.

This clonotype was detected many times. The chain links TRBV29-1 to TRBJ2-7; D gene uncertain. The CDR3 runs 12 residues. Germline V gene sequence: CDR1 SQVTM, CDR2 ANQGSEA. The V end lost 6 bases, the J end lost 3 bases, and 12 bases lay between the germline ends. The CDR3 coding sequence is TGCAGCGTCGCCTCCGACCGCTACGAGCAGTACTTC. Translated: CSVASDRYEQYF.

This clonotype was detected a few times. The chain links TRBV25-1 to TRBJ2-7; no clear D. This CDR3 contains 13 residues. CDR1 is MGHDK, CDR2 SYGVNS, per germline. V lost 7 bases and J 2 bases, leaving 12 bases between the germline ends. CDR3 in amino acids: CASKDPLAYEQYF. CDR3 nucleotides: TGTGCCAGCAAGGACCCCCTCGCCTACGAGCAGTACTTC.

This clonotype turned up a few times. The chain employs TRBV20-1 and TRBJ2-5; D gene uncertain. Germline CDR1 is DFQATT and CDR2 is SNEGSKA (reference sequence). The ends were cut back, 2 bases at V and 7 bases at J, with 14 bases in the middle. This CDR3 has 13 amino acids. The CDR3 spells CSARYGPYGTQYF. Here the CDR3 DNA reads TGCAGTGCTAGATACGGCCCGTACGGGACCCAGTACTTC.

This clonotype was seen a few times. The V and J genes are TRBV19 and TRBJ2-1; 8 positions agree with TRBD2. This CDR3 has 15 residues. Germline CDR1 LNHDA, CDR2 SQIVND (reference sequence). V lost 1 base, J lost 5 bases, and 4 bases stayed unmatched. CDR3 DNA: TGTGCCAGTAGTATAGCCAGCGGGAGCCACAATGAGCAGTTCTTC. It codes for CASSIASGSHNEQFF.